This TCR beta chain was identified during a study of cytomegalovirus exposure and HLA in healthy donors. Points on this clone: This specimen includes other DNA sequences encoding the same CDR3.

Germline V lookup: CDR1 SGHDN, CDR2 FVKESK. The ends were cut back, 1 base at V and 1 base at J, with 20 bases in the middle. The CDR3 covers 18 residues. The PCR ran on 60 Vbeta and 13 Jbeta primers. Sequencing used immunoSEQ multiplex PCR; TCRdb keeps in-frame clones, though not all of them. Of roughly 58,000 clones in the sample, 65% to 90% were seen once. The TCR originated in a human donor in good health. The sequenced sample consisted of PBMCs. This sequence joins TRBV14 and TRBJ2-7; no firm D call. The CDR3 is CASSQGISRRWKSYEQYF. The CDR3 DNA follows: TGTGCCAGCAGCCAAGGTATCTCTAGGCGCTGGAAGTCCTACGAGCAGTACTTC.